This TCR beta chain originates from a study of technical replicates of blood from a few donors (dated by TCRdb to about 2017). Libraries were constructed by the immunoSEQ multiplex PCR assay. The source is immuneACCESS, and TCRdb retained only in-frame sequences with V and J called. Part of the clones is not carried over; for the studies checked, unresolved V genes explain less than half of this, and the remainder is unexplained. The sample has some 87,000 clones on record, around 94% of them singletons. 0.35% to 0.45% of the sample belongs to the ten largest clones. The trim is 7 bases for V and 7 bases for J, with a gap of 10 bases between the germline ends. The germline V gene (reference sequence) supplies CDR1 MNHNY and CDR2 SVGAGI. From the cysteine up to the phenylalanine, the CDR3 has a length of 11 residues. Only the CDR3 DNA stays, 33 bases, in frame from base 1. Only one count was recorded for this clone. What this receptor recognizes is not known. Base qualities were left out, and no much larger clone turns up one base away.

The TCR originated in a human donor in good health. Sequenced: T cells isolated from PBMCs. In this chain, TRBV6-6 is recombined with TRBJ1-2; the best D guess is TRBD1, with 5 bases matching. The DNA sequence follows: TGTGCCAGCACCACAGGTAGTGGCTACACCTTC. Its amino acids are CASTTGSGYTF.